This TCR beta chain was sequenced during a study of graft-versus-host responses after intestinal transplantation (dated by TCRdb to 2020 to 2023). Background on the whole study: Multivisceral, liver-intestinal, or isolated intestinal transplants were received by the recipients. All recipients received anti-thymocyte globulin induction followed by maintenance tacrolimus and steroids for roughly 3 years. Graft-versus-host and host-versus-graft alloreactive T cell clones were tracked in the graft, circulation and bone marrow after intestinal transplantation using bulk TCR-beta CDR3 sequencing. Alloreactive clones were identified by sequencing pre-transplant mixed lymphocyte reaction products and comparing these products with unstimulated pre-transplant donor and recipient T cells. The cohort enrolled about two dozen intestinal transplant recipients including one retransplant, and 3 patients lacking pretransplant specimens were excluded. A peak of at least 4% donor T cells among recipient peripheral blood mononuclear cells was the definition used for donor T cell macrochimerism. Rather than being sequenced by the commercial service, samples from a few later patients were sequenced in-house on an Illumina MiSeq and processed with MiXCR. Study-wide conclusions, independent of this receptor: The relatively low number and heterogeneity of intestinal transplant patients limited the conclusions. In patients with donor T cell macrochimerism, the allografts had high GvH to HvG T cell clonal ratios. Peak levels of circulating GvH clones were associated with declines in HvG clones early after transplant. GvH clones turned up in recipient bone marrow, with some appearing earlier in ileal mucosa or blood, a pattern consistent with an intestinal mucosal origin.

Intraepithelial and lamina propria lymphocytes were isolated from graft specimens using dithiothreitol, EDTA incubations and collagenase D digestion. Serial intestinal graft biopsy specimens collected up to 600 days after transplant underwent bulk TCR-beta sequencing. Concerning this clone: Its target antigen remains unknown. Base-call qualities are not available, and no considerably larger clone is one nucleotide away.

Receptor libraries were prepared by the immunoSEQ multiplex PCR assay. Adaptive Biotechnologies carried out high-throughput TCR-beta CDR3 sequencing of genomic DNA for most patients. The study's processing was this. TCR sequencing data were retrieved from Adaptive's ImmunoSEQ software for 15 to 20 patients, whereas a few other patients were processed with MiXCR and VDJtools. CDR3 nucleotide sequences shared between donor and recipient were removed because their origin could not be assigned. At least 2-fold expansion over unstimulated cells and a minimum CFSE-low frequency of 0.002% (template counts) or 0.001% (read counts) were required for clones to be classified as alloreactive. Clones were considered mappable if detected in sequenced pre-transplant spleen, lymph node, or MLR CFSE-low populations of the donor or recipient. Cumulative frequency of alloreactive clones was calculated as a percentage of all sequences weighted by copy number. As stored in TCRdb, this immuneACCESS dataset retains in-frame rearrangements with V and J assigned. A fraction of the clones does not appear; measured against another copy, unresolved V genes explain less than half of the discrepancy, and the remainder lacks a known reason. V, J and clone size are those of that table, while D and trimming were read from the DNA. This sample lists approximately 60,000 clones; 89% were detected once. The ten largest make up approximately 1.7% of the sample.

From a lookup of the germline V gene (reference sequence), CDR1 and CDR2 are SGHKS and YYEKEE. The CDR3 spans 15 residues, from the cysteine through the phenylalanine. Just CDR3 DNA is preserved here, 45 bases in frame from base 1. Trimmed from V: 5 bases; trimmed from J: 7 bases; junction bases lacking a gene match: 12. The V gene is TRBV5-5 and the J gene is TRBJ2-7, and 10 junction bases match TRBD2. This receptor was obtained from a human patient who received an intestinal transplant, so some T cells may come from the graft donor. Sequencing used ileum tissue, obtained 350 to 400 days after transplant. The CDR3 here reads CASSLDPGLAREQYF. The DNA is TGTGCCAGCAGTTTAGACCCGGGACTAGCGAGGGAGCAGTACTTC.